This TCR beta chain was retrieved from a study of blood T cell repertoires in COVID-19. At the level of the study: Acute and convalescent COVID-19 samples came from the United States, Italy and Spain.

Measured with immunoSEQ multiplex PCR; TCRdb has only the in-frame clones, and not every one. The table shows under 50,000 clones, with around 89% occurring only once. This CDR3 is built from 16 residues. CDR1 SEHNR and CDR2 FQNEAQ come from the germline V gene (reference sequence). The V segment lost 2 bases and the J segment 7 bases; nucleotides outside the gene matches: 9. The chain couples TRBV7-9 to TRBJ1-5; 9 nucleotides match TRBD1. This receptor was taken from a man aged 70-80 years with active COVID-19. Specimen: peripheral blood. As DNA, the CDR3 is TGTGCCAGCAGCTTATCGGGACAGGGTATCGAACAGCCCCAGCATTTT. Translated: CASSLSGQGIEQPQHF.